This is a list of T cell receptor beta chains from one sample in a study of control samples from healthy donors and cancer patients. Repertoires were generated with immunoSEQ multiplex PCR, while TCRdb's copy carries only in-frame clones and drops some. The table lists some 74,000 clones, less than 95% of them singletons. The specimen sequenced was blood. The receptors shown here come from a woman under 40 in good health. Each CDR3 is given with its conserved first and last residue. A D gene is named only where the DNA matches it firmly. Size values are once, few and many counts, or a class for expanded clones, and some rows have none.

d_call: -
clone_size: -
v_call: TRBV27
j_call: TRBJ1-1
cdr3_aa: CASSLTPGNTEAFF
cdr3_nt: TGTGCCAGCAGTTTAACCCCCGGAAACACTGAAGCTTTCTTT

d_call: TRBD1
clone_size: -
v_call: TRBV18
j_call: TRBJ1-2
cdr3_aa: CASSPLGGPFGTGTNYGYTF
cdr3_nt: TGTGCCAGCTCACCATTGGGAGGTCCCTTTGGGACAGGGACCAACTATGGCTACACCTTC

d_call: TRBD1
clone_size: -
v_call: TRBV6-4
j_call: TRBJ2-3
cdr3_aa: CASSAPVGTGSADTQYF
cdr3_nt: TGTGCCAGCAGTGCACCCGTCGGGACAGGATCGGCAGATACGCAGTATTTT

d_call: -
clone_size: -
v_call: TRBV28
j_call: TRBJ2-7
cdr3_aa: CASSPGLGTHEQYF
cdr3_nt: TGTGCCAGCAGTCCCGGACTGGGGACCCACGAGCAGTACTTC

d_call: -
clone_size: -
v_call: TRBV5-8
j_call: TRBJ1-2
cdr3_aa: CASSFVGDQNYGYTF
cdr3_nt: TGTGCCAGCAGCTTTGTCGGGGATCAGAACTATGGCTACACCTTC

d_call: -
clone_size: -
v_call: TRBV14
j_call: TRBJ1-1
cdr3_aa: CASSQGRGTEAFF
cdr3_nt: TGTGCCAGCAGCCAAGGTAGGGGCACTGAAGCTTTCTTT

d_call: TRBD1
clone_size: -
v_call: TRBV19
j_call: TRBJ2-1
cdr3_aa: CASSRSLTGGSNPFF
cdr3_nt: TGTGCCAGTAGTAGGTCCCTTACAGGGGGGTCAAATCCGTTCTTC

d_call: -
clone_size: -
v_call: TRBV3-1/TRBV3-2
j_call: TRBJ1-4
cdr3_aa: CASSQDPATTGPAEKLFF
cdr3_nt: TGTGCCAGCAGCCAAGATCCGGCGACAACAGGGCCGGCCGAAAAACTGTTTTTT

d_call: -
clone_size: -
v_call: TRBV6-6
j_call: TRBJ1-2
cdr3_aa: CASTPNTGNHGYTF
cdr3_nt: TGTGCCAGCACCCCGAATACAGGGAACCATGGCTACACCTTC

d_call: -
clone_size: once
v_call: TRBV18
j_call: TRBJ1-2
cdr3_aa: CASSPLGQPNYGYTF
cdr3_nt: TGTGCCAGCTCACCCCTGGGGCAGCCTAACTATGGCTACACCTTC

d_call: -
clone_size: -
v_call: TRBV7-9
j_call: TRBJ2-2
cdr3_aa: CASSGGTDEGTGELFF
cdr3_nt: TGTGCCAGCAGTGGCGGGACAGATGAGGGAACCGGGGAGCTGTTTTTT

d_call: -
clone_size: -
v_call: TRBV5-6
j_call: TRBJ2-2
cdr3_aa: CASSLGRTGELFF
cdr3_nt: TGTGCCAGCAGCTTGGGCAGGACCGGGGAGCTGTTTTTT

d_call: -
clone_size: -
v_call: TRBV7-9
j_call: TRBJ1-4
cdr3_aa: CASSLVYEKLFF
cdr3_nt: TGTGCCAGCAGCTTAGTATATGAAAAACTGTTTTTT

d_call: -
clone_size: -
v_call: TRBV6-5
j_call: TRBJ1-5
cdr3_aa: CASSYSGGNQPQHF
cdr3_nt: TGTGCCAGCAGTTACTCAGGTGGAAATCAGCCCCAGCATTTT

d_call: TRBD1
clone_size: -
v_call: TRBV10-1
j_call: TRBJ2-7
cdr3_aa: CARRGQWTYEQYF
cdr3_nt: TGCGCCAGGAGGGGACAGTGGACCTACGAGCAGTACTTC

d_call: -
clone_size: -
v_call: TRBV3-1/TRBV3-2
j_call: TRBJ1-1
cdr3_aa: CASSQEAVSTEAFF
cdr3_nt: TGTGCCAGCAGCCAAGAAGCAGTGAGTACTGAAGCTTTCTTT

d_call: -
clone_size: -
v_call: TRBV29-1
j_call: TRBJ2-5
cdr3_aa: CRPGPMSETQYF
cdr3_nt: TGCAGGCCGGGGCCCATGTCGGAGACCCAGTACTTC

d_call: -
clone_size: -
v_call: TRBV4-1
j_call: TRBJ2-7
cdr3_aa: CASSQGGLPYEQYF
cdr3_nt: TGCGCCAGCAGCCAAGGCGGGCTCCCCTACGAGCAGTACTTC

d_call: TRBD1
clone_size: few
v_call: TRBV19
j_call: TRBJ2-3
cdr3_aa: CASTAGGGTDTQYF
cdr3_nt: TGTGCCAGTACGGCAGGGGGCGGCACAGATACGCAGTATTTT

d_call: -
clone_size: -
v_call: TRBV4-1
j_call: TRBJ2-6
cdr3_aa: CASSQVLGPSGANVLTF
cdr3_nt: TGCGCCAGCAGCCAAGTTTTGGGTCCCTCTGGGGCCAACGTCCTGACTTTC

d_call: -
clone_size: -
v_call: TRBV27
j_call: TRBJ1-2
cdr3_aa: CASRGWAAANYGYTF
cdr3_nt: TGTGCCAGCCGGGGGTGGGCAGCAGCTAACTATGGCTACACCTTC

d_call: -
clone_size: -
v_call: TRBV5-4
j_call: TRBJ1-1
cdr3_aa: CASSIQGFPEAFF
cdr3_nt: TGTGCCAGCAGCATTCAGGGATTTCCTGAAGCTTTCTTT

d_call: TRBD1
clone_size: -
v_call: TRBV6-6
j_call: TRBJ1-6
cdr3_aa: CASRHHGQGFFSPLHF
cdr3_nt: TGTGCCAGCAGGCACCACGGACAGGGGTTTTTTTCACCCCTCCACTTT

d_call: -
clone_size: -
v_call: TRBV27
j_call: TRBJ2-3
cdr3_aa: CASRDTGTDTQYF
cdr3_nt: TGTGCCAGCAGAGACACTGGCACAGATACGCAGTATTTT

d_call: TRBD2
clone_size: -
v_call: TRBV15
j_call: TRBJ2-2
cdr3_aa: CATSRGTSGARELFF
cdr3_nt: TGTGCCACCAGCAGAGGGACTAGCGGGGCGAGGGAGCTGTTTTTT

d_call: -
clone_size: -
v_call: TRBV5-1
j_call: TRBJ2-1
cdr3_aa: CASSFNRGRGNEQFF
cdr3_nt: TGCGCCAGCAGCTTTAACCGGGGGCGGGGGAATGAGCAGTTCTTC

d_call: TRBD1
clone_size: -
v_call: TRBV3-1/TRBV3-2
j_call: TRBJ1-2
cdr3_aa: CASSQLGQGADGYTF
cdr3_nt: TGTGCCAGCAGCCAGTTGGGACAGGGGGCGGATGGCTACACCTTC

d_call: -
clone_size: -
v_call: TRBV6-4
j_call: TRBJ1-1
cdr3_aa: CASSGRGGRMNTEAFF
cdr3_nt: TGTGCCAGCAGTGGCCGGGGGGGCCGGATGAACACTGAAGCTTTCTTT

d_call: TRBD2
clone_size: -
v_call: TRBV5-1
j_call: TRBJ2-1
cdr3_aa: CASSFTLAGGYNEQFF
cdr3_nt: TGCGCCAGCAGCTTTACACTAGCGGGGGGATACAATGAGCAGTTCTTC

d_call: TRBD2
clone_size: -
v_call: TRBV3-1/TRBV3-2
j_call: TRBJ2-3
cdr3_aa: CASSGRTSGTDTQYF
cdr3_nt: TGTGCCAGCAGCGGAAGGACTAGCGGCACAGATACGCAGTATTTT

d_call: -
clone_size: once
v_call: TRBV6-6
j_call: TRBJ1-4
cdr3_aa: CASSSIGHEKLFF
cdr3_nt: TGTGCCAGCAGTTCGATTGGGCATGAAAAACTGTTTTTT

d_call: -
clone_size: -
v_call: TRBV29-1
j_call: TRBJ1-3
cdr3_aa: CSVTTDSGNTIYF
cdr3_nt: TGCAGCGTAACTACAGACTCTGGAAACACCATATATTTT

d_call: -
clone_size: -
v_call: TRBV7-3
j_call: TRBJ2-3
cdr3_aa: CASSADSGGTDTQYF
cdr3_nt: TGTGCCAGCAGCGCCGACTCCGGCGGCACAGATACGCAGTATTTT

d_call: -
clone_size: -
v_call: TRBV7-2
j_call: TRBJ1-6
cdr3_aa: CASSLLMDSPLHF
cdr3_nt: TGTGCCAGCAGCTTATTGATGGATTCACCCCTCCACTTT

d_call: -
clone_size: -
v_call: TRBV28
j_call: TRBJ2-2
cdr3_aa: CASSADFVAVGTGELFF
cdr3_nt: TGTGCCAGCAGTGCTGACTTCGTCGCGGTGGGCACCGGGGAGCTGTTTTTT

d_call: -
clone_size: -
v_call: TRBV12-3/TRBV12-4
j_call: TRBJ1-2
cdr3_aa: CASSLQRFYGYTF
cdr3_nt: TGTGCCAGCAGTTTGCAGAGATTCTATGGCTACACCTTC

d_call: -
clone_size: -
v_call: TRBV3-1/TRBV3-2
j_call: TRBJ1-6
cdr3_aa: CASSQPGRNNSPLHF
cdr3_nt: TGTGCCAGCAGCCAACCAGGGAGGAATAATTCACCCCTCCACTTT

d_call: -
clone_size: -
v_call: TRBV4-2
j_call: TRBJ1-2
cdr3_aa: CASSQDPGAFSGEGGYTF
cdr3_nt: TGTGCCAGCAGCCAAGACCCCGGGGCCTTTTCTGGGGAGGGGGGCTACACCTTC

d_call: -
clone_size: -
v_call: TRBV2
j_call: TRBJ2-2
cdr3_aa: CASSIITTNTGELFF
cdr3_nt: TGTGCCAGCAGCATAATAACTACGAACACCGGGGAGCTGTTTTTT

d_call: -
clone_size: -
v_call: TRBV2
j_call: TRBJ1-3
cdr3_aa: CASSPQRTDSGNTIYF
cdr3_nt: TGTGCCAGCAGTCCCCAGCGGACAGATTCTGGAAACACCATATATTTT

d_call: -
clone_size: -
v_call: TRBV27
j_call: TRBJ1-2
cdr3_aa: CASSLVGGGGYGYTF
cdr3_nt: TGTGCCAGCAGTTTGGTTGGTGGCGGTGGCTATGGCTACACCTTC

d_call: -
clone_size: -
v_call: TRBV4-2
j_call: TRBJ1-4
cdr3_aa: CASSQEGVSREKLFF
cdr3_nt: TGTGCCAGCAGCCAGGAGGGGGTCTCACGGGAAAAACTGTTTTTT

d_call: -
clone_size: once
v_call: TRBV13
j_call: TRBJ1-5
cdr3_aa: CASSLSQGSPQHF
cdr3_nt: TGTGCCAGCAGCTTGAGCCAAGGGTCGCCCCAGCATTTT

d_call: -
clone_size: -
v_call: TRBV15
j_call: TRBJ1-3
cdr3_aa: CATSRARVRRGNTIYF
cdr3_nt: TGTGCCACCAGCAGAGCTCGGGTGCGTCGGGGAAACACCATATATTTT

d_call: -
clone_size: -
v_call: TRBV20-1
j_call: TRBJ2-1
cdr3_aa: CSARLDEQFF
cdr3_nt: TGCAGTGCTAGACTTGATGAGCAGTTCTTC

d_call: -
clone_size: -
v_call: TRBV29-1
j_call: TRBJ1-1
cdr3_aa: CSVEGAEATEAFF
cdr3_nt: TGCAGCGTTGAAGGGGCGGAAGCCACTGAAGCTTTCTTT

d_call: -
clone_size: -
v_call: TRBV11-3
j_call: TRBJ1-4
cdr3_aa: CASSLGDRLGEKLFF
cdr3_nt: TGTGCCAGCAGCTTAGGTGACCGCCTGGGCGAAAAACTGTTTTTT

d_call: -
clone_size: -
v_call: TRBV7-2
j_call: TRBJ1-2
cdr3_aa: CASSPRQPRGMYGYTF
cdr3_nt: TGTGCCAGCAGCCCGCGACAACCTCGAGGGATGTATGGCTACACCTTC

d_call: -
clone_size: -
v_call: TRBV3-1/TRBV3-2
j_call: TRBJ2-3
cdr3_aa: CASSQERVLGTDTQYF
cdr3_nt: TGTGCCAGCAGCCAAGAGAGGGTATTGGGCACAGATACGCAGTATTTT

d_call: -
clone_size: -
v_call: TRBV9
j_call: TRBJ1-2
cdr3_aa: CASSVDPNYGYTF
cdr3_nt: TGTGCCAGCAGCGTCGATCCTAACTATGGCTACACCTTC

d_call: TRBD1
clone_size: -
v_call: TRBV20-1
j_call: TRBJ1-5
cdr3_aa: CSASGDRTNQPQHF
cdr3_nt: TGCAGTGCTAGTGGGGACAGGACCAATCAGCCCCAGCATTTT

d_call: -
clone_size: -
v_call: TRBV7-6
j_call: TRBJ1-5
cdr3_aa: CASSLGDGPNQPQHF
cdr3_nt: TGTGCCAGCAGCTTAGGGGACGGACCAAATCAGCCCCAGCATTTT

d_call: TRBD1
clone_size: -
v_call: TRBV25-1
j_call: TRBJ1-4
cdr3_aa: CASSEYTGGASLEKLFF
cdr3_nt: TGTGCCAGCAGTGAATATACAGGGGGCGCTTCCCTAGAAAAACTGTTTTTT

d_call: -
clone_size: -
v_call: TRBV27
j_call: TRBJ1-5
cdr3_aa: CASSPWEGINQPQHF
cdr3_nt: TGTGCCAGCAGTCCGTGGGAAGGGATAAATCAGCCCCAGCATTTT

d_call: TRBD1
clone_size: -
v_call: TRBV10-3
j_call: TRBJ1-3
cdr3_aa: CAIRETGSGNTIYF
cdr3_nt: TGTGCCATCAGAGAGACAGGGAGTGGAAACACCATATATTTT

d_call: -
clone_size: -
v_call: TRBV29-1
j_call: TRBJ1-6
cdr3_aa: CSVGSRADSPLHF
cdr3_nt: TGCAGCGTTGGGTCCAGGGCTGATTCACCCCTCCACTTT

d_call: -
clone_size: -
v_call: TRBV3-1/TRBV3-2
j_call: TRBJ1-3
cdr3_aa: CASYGRAWTSSGNTIYF
cdr3_nt: TGTGCCAGCTACGGTCGGGCCTGGACGTCCTCTGGAAACACCATATATTTT

d_call: -
clone_size: once
v_call: TRBV24-1
j_call: TRBJ2-2
cdr3_aa: CATSDPRWNTGELFF
cdr3_nt: TGTGCCACCAGTGATCCGCGGTGGAACACCGGGGAGCTGTTTTTT

d_call: -
clone_size: -
v_call: TRBV3-1/TRBV3-2
j_call: TRBJ2-3
cdr3_aa: CASSRRAAPEDTQYF
cdr3_nt: TGTGCCAGCAGCCGCCGGGCCGCGCCCGAGGATACGCAGTATTTT